A single sample is the source of the 9 T cell receptor beta chains below, sequenced in a study of blood T cells in healthy people across ages. Next came a second PCR, run for about 7 to 11 cycles, which used a sample-barcoded 5' primer along with a J-beta primer mix. TCRdb analysed the 5' RACE reads with MiXCR anew, one entry per CDR3 protein. The sample has roughly 1,800,000 distinct CDR3 sequences; less than 50% are singletons. Input material: blood. These receptors were collected from a woman aged 40 to 49 in good health.

The gene calls are TRBV10-1 and TRBJ2-1, with D hard to call. CDR1 WNHNN and CDR2 SYGVQD come from the germline V gene (reference sequence). V was shortened by 2 bases and J by 8 bases, with 4 bases between the two germline ends. The CDR3 extends over 11 amino acids. In DNA form, the CDR3 reads TGCGCCAGCAGTGAGAGGGATGAGCAGTTCTTC. It codes for CASSERDEQFF.

The chain is built from TRBV9 and TRBJ2-3, with TRBD2 identical over 8 bases. This CDR3 is 16 amino acids long. V lost 0 bases, J lost 6 bases, and 9 bases stayed unmatched. Germline lookup yields CDR1 SGDLS and CDR2 YYNGEE. The CDR3 nucleotides read TGTGCCAGCAGCGTAGCCGGGGGGGTTAGCTCGGATACGCAGTATTTT. Translation: CASSVAGGVSSDTQYF.

This chain joins TRBV7-3 and TRBJ2-1, with 12 bases that match TRBD2. Looked up from germline, CDR1 is SGHTA and CDR2 is FQGTGA. V was clipped by 5 bases and J by 2 bases; unmatched bases: 13. This CDR3 spans 19 amino acids. The CDR3 loop is CASSLTHRTSGDTYNEQFF. The CDR3 DNA sequence: TGTGCCAGCAGCCTGACACATCGGACTAGCGGGGATACCTACAATGAGCAGTTCTTC.

The chain carries TRBV20-1 and TRBJ1-6, with D perhaps TRBD1 (6 bases). This CDR3 comprises 13 residues. Germline values: CDR1 DFQATT, CDR2 SNEGSKA (reference sequence). The CDR3 bases are TGCGGAGGGGGGCACAACTATAATTCACCCCTCCACTTT. This translates into CGGGHNYNSPLHF.

V is TRBV29-1 and J is TRBJ2-1, with D perhaps matching TRBD1 (6 bases). Trimming cost V 1 base and J 0 bases, with 16 bases left between them. The CDR3 covers 17 residues. Germline V gives CDR1 SQVTM, CDR2 ANQGSEA. The CDR3: CSVEGDRIVDSYNEQFF. The CDR3 coding sequence is TGCAGCGTTGAAGGAGACAGGATAGTAGACTCCTACAATGAGCAGTTCTTC.

This chain uses TRBV11-1 with TRBJ1-1; a possible D gene is TRBD1 (5 bases). Germline lookup yields CDR1 SGHAT and CDR2 FQDESV (reference sequence). This CDR3 region has 15 residues. Trimming took 3 bases from V and 5 from J, leaving 16 bases between them. This CDR3 reads CASSFGAFLETEAFF. CDR3 DNA: TGTGCCAGCAGCTTCGGGGCATTTCTCGAAACTGAAGCTTTCTTT.

The gene calls are TRBV12-3 or TRBV12-4 and TRBJ1-2; D might be TRBD1 (5 bases). There are 14 residues in the CDR3. Trimming pared 3 bases from V and 8 bases from J, leaving 16 bases between. For the CDR3, the DNA is TGTGCCAGCAGTTTTTCAGGTCGGGGCGGAGGCTACACCTTC. This codes for CASSFSGRGGGYTF.

This clonotype occurred a few times. The chain recombines TRBV10-3 with TRBJ2-4, with a tentative D call TRBD2 (5 bases). This CDR3 contains 13 residues. Trimming removed 6 bases at V and 10 bases at J, with 16 bases between. The V gene's germline CDR1 is ENHRY and CDR2 SYGVKD. The CDR3 sequence is CAISPDSTLIQYF. The CDR3 nucleotides read TGTGCCATCAGCCCGGACTCGACCCTAATTCAGTACTTC.

The V call is TRBV12-3 or TRBV12-4, the J call TRBJ2-1; D may be TRBD1 (6 bases). The CDR3 loop spans 14 amino acids. Trimming took 7 bases from V and 3 from J, leaving 13 bases between them. DNA for the CDR3: TGTGCCAGCAAGGGGGACATAAACTACAATGAGCAGTTCTTC. This encodes CASKGDINYNEQFF.